The following is a T cell receptor (beta chain) sequence with its context. This clonotype was counted at least ten times. What antigen it recognizes has not been identified. Base qualities are not recorded, but no much larger clone differs from it by a single base. The CDR3 holds 15 amino acids from the cysteine to the phenylalanine. The entry retains the CDR3 DNA only, 45 bases that are in frame from base 1. V is trimmed back by 3 bases and J by 0 bases, and the junction contains 5 bases that no gene match accounts for. This sample was taken from a study of T cells in Graves' hyperthyroidism and ophthalmopathy (dated by TCRdb to between 2019 and 2020). Looking at the study overall: Peripheral blood samples were taken at the time of initial diagnosis, prior to any treatment. The roughly 90 discovery patients were divided at random into training and test sets in a 7:3 ratio. To identify distinguishing TCR V-J signatures, a discovery cohort of around 100 patients was used, comprising 43 with Graves' ophthalmopathy and approximately 58 with stable Graves' hyperthyroidism. Prospective prediction of ophthalmopathy was tested in an independent validation cohort consisting of 18 hyperthyroidism patients and more than 15 patients who later progressed to ophthalmopathy. After blood sampling, hyperthyroidism patients were treated with methimazole at a starting dose of 30 mg daily, and ophthalmopathy patients were treated with high-dose intravenous methylprednisolone. TCR Vbeta CDR3 sequencing of some 140 peripheral blood samples (around 45 ophthalmopathy, 75 hyperthyroidism and approximately 17 progressor patients) is reported in the paper. The study also compared thyroid tissue and blood T-cell repertoires from several Graves' hyperthyroidism patients.

A patient counted as having stable Graves' hyperthyroidism if no progression to ophthalmopathy occurred over 18 months of follow-up. The hyperthyroidism patients were between 18 and 65 years old and newly diagnosed, with a disease duration of less than 2 months. Exclusion was applied to patients with uncontrolled infections, other autoimmune diseases, pregnancy or lactation. Diagnoses were established on the basis of clinical symptoms, serum thyroxine and TRAb, thyroid ultrasound, and orbital computed tomography. PBMCs were separated from 10 ml of fresh peripheral blood using Ficoll-Paque density gradient centrifugation. Trizol reagent was used to extract total RNA, and RNA quality was then checked on an Agilent 2100 Bioanalyzer. General conclusions and limits of the study: In validation, progression to ophthalmopathy was predicted by the model with roughly 71% sensitivity and under 85% specificity, a median of about 6.8 months before onset. Blood samples also contained most of the expanded thyroid clonotypes (frequency above 0.001), which suggests that blood repertoires may reflect thyroid immune responses. Ophthalmopathy was separated from stable hyperthyroidism by a 13 V-J signature model, with 85% to 90% sensitivity and roughly 81% specificity obtained in cross-validation and 80%/75% obtained in testing. Sample size was not statistically predetermined, and investigators were not blinded to group allocation.

TCR beta CDR3 regions were amplified from RNA transcripts. The TCR CDR3 was subjected to a first round of RT-PCR using the HTBI primer set and the Qiagen OneStep RT-PCR kit. Libraries were constructed in a second round of multiplex PCR, after which size selection and purification were performed. The libraries were sequenced on an Illumina HiSeq2000 using paired-end 100 bp reads. Per the source publication's procedure: SOAPnuke was used to process the raw data, removing reads that contained adapters or uncalled bases, had a mean Phred below 15, or lacked an exact match to the constant primer or identifier. High-quality paired reads were merged using COPE v1.2.5, and each unique nucleotide sequence was defined as a clonotype. Clonotypes were aligned to IMGT TRBV, TRBD and TRBJ reference segments using MiTCR v1.1. The analysis was restricted to V-J combinations with a frequency above 0.0001, which together covered just over 99% of the repertoires. The TCS score was defined as the ratio of F50 (clonal expansion) to E x V (chaos), calculated using BLOSUM62-based TCRdist between CDR3 peptides within each V-J. Welch's t-statistics and random forest reduced 500 to 550 V-J features to 10 to 15, which were used in a naive Bayes classifier (R e1071). Through fastp at Q25 and MiXCR, TCRdb rebuilt clones from the public reads, retaining in-frame beta chains. Every entry covers one CDR3 protein and lists the most common genes and DNA from its rows. TCRdb's processing, not the study's, gives the V and J calls here. Counted in this sample were 460,000 or so distinct CDR3 sequences; around an eighth of them appeared once. The ten largest make up less than 20% of the sample.

The sequenced sample was blood. The TCR originated in a young woman with Graves' hyperthyroidism. The sequence links TRBV12-3 or TRBV12-4 to TRBJ2-7, and 7 junctional nucleotides match TRBD2. The DNA sequence is TGTGCCAGCAGTTTTGAGACTAGCTTCTCCTACGAGCAGTACTTC. It codes for CASSFETSFSYEQYF.